This T cell receptor beta chain was identified during a study of OX40 agonist ivuxolimab in advanced cancers. Method: immunoSEQ multiplex PCR; TCRdb's copy keeps in-frame clones and lacks some. The repertoire includes about 96,000 clones, under 85% of them detected once, and under 6.5% sits in the top ten. CDR1 GTSNPN and CDR2 SVGIG come from the germline V gene (reference sequence). This CDR3 is 15 amino acids long. J gave up 2 bases and V 8 bases, and 12 bases lay outside the gene matches. V usage is TRBV30 and J usage is TRBJ1-2, with 9 bases aligning to TRBD1. The material sequenced was CD4+ or CD8+ T cells sorted from blood, taken in a trial of the OX40 agonist ivuxolimab. The sequence was collected from an adult with an advanced solid tumor such as melanoma, head and neck, liver or kidney cancer. The CDR3 nucleotides read TGTGCCAGAAAGGACAGGGGAAGGGCGAACTATGGCTACACCTTC. Translating gives CARKDRGRANYGYTF.